This T cell receptor (beta chain) emerged from a study of cytomegalovirus exposure and HLA in healthy donors. The PCR used 60 Vbeta and 13 Jbeta primers. Sequencing was performed with immunoSEQ multiplex PCR; in TCRdb, only in-frame clones are kept and a portion is missing. This sample has about 170,000 clones, with around 80% found just once. Despite likely unrecorded immune exposures, the donors were nominally healthy at the time of sampling. Germline CDR1 and CDR2: MNHEY and SMNVEV (reference sequence). There are 13 residues in the CDR3. V was clipped by 3 bases and J by 8 bases; unmatched bases: 2. Study-wide results and caveats: Per a prior analysis, the majority of TCR beta V segments were productive roughly 87% or roughly 30% of the time.

About this clone: Its antigen is unidentified.

The sequenced material came from PBMCs. This TCR derives from a woman in her 50s in good health and CMV-seropositive. The genes are TRBV27 and TRBJ1-4; 8 bases line up with TRBD1. The CDR3 loop is CASSFSGGEKLFF. The CDR3 DNA is TGTGCCAGCAGTTTCTCAGGGGGCGAAAAACTGTTTTTT. Combining the CDR3 with reference TRBV27 and TRBJ1-4 gives the whole variable domain EAQVTQNPRYLITVTGKKLTVTCSQNMNHEYMSWYRQDPGLGLRQIYYSMNVEVTDKGDVPEGYKVSRKEKRNFPLILESPSPNQTSLYFCASSFSGGEKLFFGSGTQLSVL.